A single sample gave rise to the 12 T cell receptor beta chains below, sequenced in a study of blood T cells in healthy people across ages. It was with a sample-barcoded 5' primer and a J-beta primer mix that a second PCR of about 6 to 11 cycles was run. TCRdb re-derived calls from the 5' RACE reads in MiXCR, one entry per CDR3 protein. This table has about 680,000 distinct CDR3 sequences, roughly 50% appearing once. The sequenced material came from blood. The receptors stem from a woman aged 55 to 70 in good health.

V gene TRBV5-1 combines with J gene TRBJ2-5; D may match TRBD1 or TRBD2 (5 bases each). Germline CDR1 is SGHRS and CDR2 is YFSETQ. This CDR3 is 14 amino acids long. The V gene lost 3 bases and the J gene lost 2 bases, with 11 bases spanning the gap. The CDR3 bases are TGCGCCAGCAGCTACTGGGACGGACAAGAGACCCAGTACTTC. This encodes CASSYWDGQETQYF.

The chain couples TRBV7-8 to TRBJ1-1, with D maybe TRBD1 (6 bases). CDR3 length equals 13 residues. Germline loops: CDR1 SGHVS, CDR2 FQNEAQ. The germline V and J ends were trimmed by 5 bases and 6 bases, with 13 bases remaining between them. CDR3 nucleotide sequence: TGTGCCAGCAGCGCCACAGGGTACGCTGAAGCTTTCTTT. This translates into CASSATGYAEAFF.

This clonotype occurred once. This chain joins TRBV18 and TRBJ1-1, with a weak D call TRBD1 (5 bases). This CDR3 comprises 12 residues. With 2 bases removed from V and 8 bases from J, the gap between germline ends came to 9 bases. CDR1 and CDR2 from the germline V gene are KGHSH and LQKENI. The CDR3 reads CASSPRRGEAFF. CDR3 in DNA: TGTGCCAGCTCACCAAGGCGGGGCGAAGCTTTCTTT.

The J gene is TRBJ2-7, the V gene TRBV6-5; 12 bases map to TRBD1. The CDR3 consists of 17 residues. J gave up 3 bases and V 0 bases, and 6 bases lay outside the gene matches. Germline assignment: CDR1 MNHEY and CDR2 SVGAGI. The CDR3 spells CASSYSGQGAGNYEQYF. The DNA of the CDR3 is TGTGCCAGCAGTTACTCGGGACAGGGGGCGGGTAACTACGAGCAGTACTTC.

This CDR3 is CASSVMGQGAGVNEQYF. Here the CDR3 DNA reads TGTGCCAGCAGTGTGATGGGACAGGGAGCGGGAGTAAACGAGCAGTACTTC. The chain carries TRBV6-1 and TRBJ2-7; tentatively, D is TRBD1 (9 bases). This CDR3 has 17 residues. Germline CDR1 and CDR2: MNHNS and SASEGT. The V end was cut by 4 bases, the J end by 5 bases, with 24 bases between.

CDR3 nucleotides: TGCAGTGCTAGCCGGGACTGGGGCTACGAGCAGTACTTC. Its translation is CSASRDWGYEQYF. This chain connects TRBV20-1 to TRBJ2-5; possibly TRBD2 for D (6 bases). The J call may not be correct, given that the DNA end is closer to TRBJ2-7. The CDR3 consists of 13 residues. Per the germline V gene, CDR1 is DFQATT and CDR2 is SNEGSKA (reference sequence).

This clonotype appeared a few times. V gene TRBV7-9 combines with J gene TRBJ1-6; 12 bases are shared with TRBD1. CDR3 length equals 15 residues. V lost 4 bases to trimming and J lost 14 bases; unmatched junction nucleotides: 9. The germline V gene encodes CDR1 SEHNR and CDR2 FQNEAQ (reference sequence). CDR3 amino acids: CASSSGQGAIGSLHF. The CDR3 DNA reads TGTGCCAGCAGCTCGGGACAGGGGGCGATTGGATCCCTCCACTTT.

This clonotype appeared once. V gene TRBV6-1 combines with J gene TRBJ1-1; D not certain. CDR3 length equals 17 residues. V gave up 7 bases and J gave up 4 bases, with 25 bases separating them. Germline V CDR1 and CDR2: MNHNS, SASEGT. CDR3 in amino acids: CASTSPRLGWWGTEAFF. Written as DNA, the CDR3 is TGTGCCAGCACCTCACCCCGGCTAGGTTGGTGGGGCACTGAAGCTTTCTTT.

The table lists this clonotype with a few counts. The chain joins TRBV10-3 to TRBJ1-2; no clear D gene. This CDR3 contains 13 residues. V dropped 3 bases and J dropped 3 bases, with 8 bases sitting between them. Germline values: CDR1 ENHRY, CDR2 SYGVKD. The CDR3 coding sequence is TGTGCCATCAGTGAAATGGGGTACTATGGCTACACCTTC. As protein: CAISEMGYYGYTF.

The chain links TRBV29-1 to TRBJ2-1, with TRBD1 as a possible D gene (5 bases). The CDR3 spans 13 residues. Germline CDR1 reads SQVTM; CDR2 reads ANQGSEA. Trimming removed 4 bases from V and 3 bases from J, with 10 bases in between. The CDR3 region has the DNA TGCAGCGTTGGAGACAGTAACTACAATGAGCAGTTCTTC. Translating gives CSVGDSNYNEQFF.

V is TRBV5-1 and J is TRBJ1-5; D unclear. The germline V and J ends were trimmed by 0 bases and 3 bases, with 10 bases remaining between them. The CDR3 runs to 15 residues. Germline assignment: CDR1 SGHRS and CDR2 YFSETQ. CDR3 coding DNA: TGCGCCAGCAGCTTGGGCCAGGCAGCCAATCAGCCCCAGCATTTT. The encoded protein is CASSLGQAANQPQHF. Full variable domain (missing parts from reference TRBV5-1 and TRBJ1-5): KAGVTQTPRYLIKTRGQQVTLSCSPISGHRSVSWYQQTPGQGLQFLFEYFSETQRNKGNFPGRFSGRQFSNSRSEMNVSTLELGDSALYLCASSLGQAANQPQHFGDGTRLSIL.

This clonotype appeared a single time. The chain joins TRBV5-5 to TRBJ2-4, with 10 bases that match TRBD2. The DNA end is more similar to TRBJ2-7, so the J call may be wrong. CDR1 SGHKS and CDR2 YYEKEE come from the germline V gene (reference sequence). The CDR3 has 15 residues. The CDR3 DNA is TGTGCCAGCAGGACCCTAGCGGGGGCAGCGTACGAGCAGTACTTC. It translates to CASRTLAGAAYEQYF.